This T cell receptor (beta chain) was recorded in a study of memory CD4+ T cells and cytomegalovirus serostatus. Study-level information: Donors were healthy Belgian adults, 9 CMV seropositive and approximately 25 seronegative.

Single viable CD3+CD4+CD8-CD45RO+ cells were sorted as the memory CD4+ T cells. Positive selection with CD4 microbeads enriched total CD4+ T cells. Sequenced by immunoSEQ multiplex PCR; TCRdb stores in-frame clones only, minus some. This sample carries tens of thousands of clones, 65% to 80% of them seen once, and the ten largest clones take less than 0.95%. The CDR3 is 13 residues long. The V and J ends lost 6 bases and 8 bases respectively, with 14 bases between them. Germline loops: CDR1 SGHDT, CDR2 YYEEEE. Study findings and constraints: Each of 67 CMV-associated TCRbeta sequences occurred in one to five individuals.

A few counts support this clone. Its matching antigen is unknown. Input material: memory CD4+ T cells from blood. This sequence was found in an adult in good health and CMV-seronegative. The V and J genes are TRBV5-6 and TRBJ1-4; D call uncertain. CDR3 sequence (DNA): TGTGCCAGCACCCTACTTCGGGAGGAAAAACTGTTTTTT. Its protein is CASTLLREEKLFF.